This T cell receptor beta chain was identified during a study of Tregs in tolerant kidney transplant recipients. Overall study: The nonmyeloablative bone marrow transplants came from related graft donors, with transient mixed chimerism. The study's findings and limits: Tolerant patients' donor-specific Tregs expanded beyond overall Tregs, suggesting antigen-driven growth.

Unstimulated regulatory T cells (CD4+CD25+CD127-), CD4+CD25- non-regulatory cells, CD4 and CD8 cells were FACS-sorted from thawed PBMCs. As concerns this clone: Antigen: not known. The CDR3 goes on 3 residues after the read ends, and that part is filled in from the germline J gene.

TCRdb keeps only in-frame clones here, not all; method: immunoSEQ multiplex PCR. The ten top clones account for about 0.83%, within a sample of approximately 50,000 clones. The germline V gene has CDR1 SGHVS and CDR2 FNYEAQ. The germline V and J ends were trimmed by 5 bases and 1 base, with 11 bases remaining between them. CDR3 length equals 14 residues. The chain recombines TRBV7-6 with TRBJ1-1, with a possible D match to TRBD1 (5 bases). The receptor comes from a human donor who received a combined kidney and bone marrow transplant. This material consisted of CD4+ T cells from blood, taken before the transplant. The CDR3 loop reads CASSVRGPNTEAFF. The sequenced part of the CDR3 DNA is TGTGCCAGCAGCGTTAGGGGCCCGAACACTGAA.